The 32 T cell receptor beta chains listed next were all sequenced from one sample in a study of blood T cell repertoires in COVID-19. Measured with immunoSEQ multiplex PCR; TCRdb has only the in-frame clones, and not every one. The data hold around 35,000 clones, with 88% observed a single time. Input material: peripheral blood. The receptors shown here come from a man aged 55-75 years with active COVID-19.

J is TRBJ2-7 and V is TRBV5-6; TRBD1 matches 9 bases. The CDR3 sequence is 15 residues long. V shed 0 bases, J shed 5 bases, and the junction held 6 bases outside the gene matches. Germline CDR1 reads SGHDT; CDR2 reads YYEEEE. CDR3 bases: TGTGCCAGCAGCTTGGTTGGGACAGGGTCACACGAGCAGTACTTC. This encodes CASSLVGTGSHEQYF.

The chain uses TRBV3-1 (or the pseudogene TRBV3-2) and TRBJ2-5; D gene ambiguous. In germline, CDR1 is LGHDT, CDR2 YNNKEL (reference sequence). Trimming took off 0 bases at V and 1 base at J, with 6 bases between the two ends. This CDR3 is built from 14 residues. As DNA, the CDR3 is TGTGCCAGCAGCCAAGACGTCAGCCAAGAGACCCAGTACTTC. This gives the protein CASSQDVSQETQYF.

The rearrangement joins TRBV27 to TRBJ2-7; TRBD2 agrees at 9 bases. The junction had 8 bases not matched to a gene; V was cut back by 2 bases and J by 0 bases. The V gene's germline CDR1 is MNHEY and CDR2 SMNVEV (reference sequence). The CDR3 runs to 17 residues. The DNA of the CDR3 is TGTGCCAGCAGTTTAAACGCTAGCGGGATCCGCTCCTACGAGCAGTACTTC. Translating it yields CASSLNASGIRSYEQYF.

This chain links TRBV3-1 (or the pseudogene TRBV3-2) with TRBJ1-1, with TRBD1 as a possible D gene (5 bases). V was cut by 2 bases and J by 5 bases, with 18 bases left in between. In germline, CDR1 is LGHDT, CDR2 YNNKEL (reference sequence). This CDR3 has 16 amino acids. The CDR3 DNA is TGTGCCAGCAGCCAAAAGACCCCGGGGGGAGAGACTGAAGCTTTCTTT. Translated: CASSQKTPGGETEAFF.

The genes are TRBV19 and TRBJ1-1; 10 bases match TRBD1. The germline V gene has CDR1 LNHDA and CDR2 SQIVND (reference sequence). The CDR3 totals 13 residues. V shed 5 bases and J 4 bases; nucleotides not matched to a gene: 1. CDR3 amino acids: CASSRTGGTEAFF. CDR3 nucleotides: TGTGCCAGTAGTCGGACAGGGGGCACTGAAGCTTTCTTT.

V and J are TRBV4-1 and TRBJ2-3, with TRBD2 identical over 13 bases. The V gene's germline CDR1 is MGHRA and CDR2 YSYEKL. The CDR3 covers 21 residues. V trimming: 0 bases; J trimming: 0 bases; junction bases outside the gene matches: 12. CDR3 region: CASSQDRLAGGIGVSTDTQYF. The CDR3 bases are TGCGCCAGCAGCCAAGATCGACTAGCGGGAGGCATTGGGGTGAGCACAGATACGCAGTATTTT.

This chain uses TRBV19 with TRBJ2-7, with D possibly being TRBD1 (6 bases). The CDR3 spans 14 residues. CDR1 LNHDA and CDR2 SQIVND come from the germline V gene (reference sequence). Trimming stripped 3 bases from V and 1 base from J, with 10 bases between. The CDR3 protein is CASSMGTPSYEQYF. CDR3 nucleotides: TGTGCCAGTAGTATGGGGACACCTTCCTACGAGCAGTACTTC.

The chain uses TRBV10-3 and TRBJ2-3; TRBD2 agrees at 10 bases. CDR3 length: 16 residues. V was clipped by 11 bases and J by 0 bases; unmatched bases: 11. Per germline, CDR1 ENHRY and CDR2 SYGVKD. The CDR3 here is CAVRARAGGSTDTQYF. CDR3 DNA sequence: TGTGCCGTTCGAGCGCGAGCGGGAGGGAGCACAGATACGCAGTATTTT.

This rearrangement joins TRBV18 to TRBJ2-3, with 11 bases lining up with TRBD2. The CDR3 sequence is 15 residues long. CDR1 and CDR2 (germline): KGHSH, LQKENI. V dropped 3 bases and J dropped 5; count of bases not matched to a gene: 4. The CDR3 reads CASSPGTSGRDTQYF. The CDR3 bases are TGTGCCAGCTCACCGGGGACTAGCGGCCGAGATACGCAGTATTTT.

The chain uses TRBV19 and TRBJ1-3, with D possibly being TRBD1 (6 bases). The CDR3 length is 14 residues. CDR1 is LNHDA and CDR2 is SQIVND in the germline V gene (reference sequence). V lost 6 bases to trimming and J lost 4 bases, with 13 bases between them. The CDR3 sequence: CASRAGTSGNTIYF. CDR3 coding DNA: TGTGCCAGTAGGGCCGGGACAAGCGGAAACACCATATATTTT.

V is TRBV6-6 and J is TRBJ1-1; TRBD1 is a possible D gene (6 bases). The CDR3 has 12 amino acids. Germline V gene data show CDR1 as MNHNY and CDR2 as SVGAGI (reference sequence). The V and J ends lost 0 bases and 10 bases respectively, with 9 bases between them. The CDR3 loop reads CASSYSQGGAFF. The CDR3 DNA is TGTGCCAGCAGTTACTCGCAAGGGGGAGCTTTCTTT.

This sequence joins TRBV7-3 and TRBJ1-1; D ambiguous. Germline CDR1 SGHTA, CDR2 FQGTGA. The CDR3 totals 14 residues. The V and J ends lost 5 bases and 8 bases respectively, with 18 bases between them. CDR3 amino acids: CASSPTAEEPEAFF. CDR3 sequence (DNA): TGTGCCAGCAGCCCAACGGCCGAGGAGCCCGAAGCTTTCTTT.

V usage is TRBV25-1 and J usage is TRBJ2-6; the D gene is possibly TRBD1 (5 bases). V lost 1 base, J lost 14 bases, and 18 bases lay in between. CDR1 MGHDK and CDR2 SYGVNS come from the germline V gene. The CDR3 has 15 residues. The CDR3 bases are TGTGCCAGCAGTGAATCAAGGGGCCGGGTTACGTTCCTGACTTTC. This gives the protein CASSESRGRVTFLTF.

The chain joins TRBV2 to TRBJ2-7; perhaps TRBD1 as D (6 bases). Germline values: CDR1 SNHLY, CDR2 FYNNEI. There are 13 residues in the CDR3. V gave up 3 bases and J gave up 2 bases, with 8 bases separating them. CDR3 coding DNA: TGTGCCAGCAGTGAGGGGGCTACCTACGAGCAGTACTTC. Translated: CASSEGATYEQYF.

CDR3 nucleotide sequence: TGTGCCAGTAGTCCGGGGACAGGGGGGAAAGATGAGCAGTTCTTC. Amino acid sequence: CASSPGTGGKDEQFF. V and J are TRBV19 and TRBJ2-1, with 11 bases fitting TRBD1. This CDR3 spans 15 amino acids. In germline, CDR1 is LNHDA, CDR2 SQIVND (reference sequence). The junction had 8 bases not matched to a gene; V was cut back by 5 bases and J by 8 bases.

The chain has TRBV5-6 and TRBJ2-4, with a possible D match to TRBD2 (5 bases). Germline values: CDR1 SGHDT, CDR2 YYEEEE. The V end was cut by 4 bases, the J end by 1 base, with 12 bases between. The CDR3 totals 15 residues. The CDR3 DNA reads TGTGCCAGCAGCCCCCCGGGGTCGGCCAAAAACATTCAGTACTTC. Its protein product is CASSPPGSAKNIQYF.

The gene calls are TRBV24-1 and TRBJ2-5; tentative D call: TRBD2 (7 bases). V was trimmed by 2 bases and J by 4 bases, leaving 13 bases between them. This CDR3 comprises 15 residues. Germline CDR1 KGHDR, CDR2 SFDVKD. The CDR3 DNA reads TGTGCCACCAGTGATTCTAGGGGGGGGCGAGAGACCCAGTACTTC. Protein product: CATSDSRGGRETQYF.

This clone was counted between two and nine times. CDR3: CASSFTRSYEQYF. The CDR3, as DNA: TGCGCCAGCAGTTTTACTAGAAGCTACGAGCAGTACTTC. This chain joins TRBV10-1 and TRBJ2-7; tentatively, D is TRBD2 (5 bases). V was trimmed by 5 bases and J by 3 bases, leaving 11 bases between them. The CDR3 has 13 amino acids. CDR1 is WNHNN and CDR2 is SYGVQD in the germline V gene (reference sequence).

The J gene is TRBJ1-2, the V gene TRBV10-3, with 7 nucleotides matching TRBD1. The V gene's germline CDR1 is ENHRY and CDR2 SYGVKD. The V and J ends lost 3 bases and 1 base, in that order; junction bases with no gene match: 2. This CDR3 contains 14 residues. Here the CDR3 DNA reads TGTGCCATCAGTGAACAGGGGCTTAACTATGGCTACACCTTC. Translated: CAISEQGLNYGYTF.

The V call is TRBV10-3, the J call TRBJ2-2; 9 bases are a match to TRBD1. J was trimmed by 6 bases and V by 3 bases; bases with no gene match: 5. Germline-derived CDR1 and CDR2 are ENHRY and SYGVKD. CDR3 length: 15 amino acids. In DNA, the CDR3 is TGTGCCATCAGTGAAAGGGACAGGGATGCCGGGGAGCTGTTTTTT. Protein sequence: CAISERDRDAGELFF.

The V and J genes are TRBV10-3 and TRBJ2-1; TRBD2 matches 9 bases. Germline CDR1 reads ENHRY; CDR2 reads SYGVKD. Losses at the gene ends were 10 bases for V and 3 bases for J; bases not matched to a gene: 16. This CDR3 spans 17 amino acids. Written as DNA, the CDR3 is TGTGCCAGCCAGGGGCGGGCGGGAGGGCCGGGCTACAATGAGCAGTTCTTC. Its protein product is CASQGRAGGPGYNEQFF.

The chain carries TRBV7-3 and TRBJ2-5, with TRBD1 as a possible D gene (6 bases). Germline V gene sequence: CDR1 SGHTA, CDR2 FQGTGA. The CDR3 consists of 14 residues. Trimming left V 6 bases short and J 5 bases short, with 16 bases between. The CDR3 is CASSLLGAGETQYF. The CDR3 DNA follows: TGTGCCAGCAGTCTTCTGGGGGCGGGTGAGACCCAGTACTTC.

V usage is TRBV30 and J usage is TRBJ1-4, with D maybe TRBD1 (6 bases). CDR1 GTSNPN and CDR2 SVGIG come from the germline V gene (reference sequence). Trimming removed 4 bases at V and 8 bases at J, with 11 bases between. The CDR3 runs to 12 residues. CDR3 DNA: TGTGCCTGGAACAGGGATGGCGAAAAACTGTTTTTT. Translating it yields CAWNRDGEKLFF.

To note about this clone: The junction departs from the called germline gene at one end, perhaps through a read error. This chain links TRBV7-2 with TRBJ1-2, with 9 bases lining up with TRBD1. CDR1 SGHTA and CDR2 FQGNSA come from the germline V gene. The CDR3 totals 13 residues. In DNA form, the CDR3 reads TGTGCCAGCAGCTTAGCGGGACAGGGAGCAGGAAGCTTC. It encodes CASSLAGQGAGSF. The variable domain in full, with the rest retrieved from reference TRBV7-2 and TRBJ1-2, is GAGVSQSPSNKVTEKGKDVELRCDPISGHTALYWYRQSLGQGLEFLIYFQGNSAPDKSGLPSDRFSAERTGGSVSTLTIQRTQQEDSAVYLCASSLAGQGAGSFGSGTRLTVV.

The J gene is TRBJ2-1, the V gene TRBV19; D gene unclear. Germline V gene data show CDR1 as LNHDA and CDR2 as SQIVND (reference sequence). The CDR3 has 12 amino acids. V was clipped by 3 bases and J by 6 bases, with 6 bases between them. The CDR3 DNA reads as TGTGCCAGTAGTATGATCGGCAATGAGCAGTTCTTC. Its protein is CASSMIGNEQFF.

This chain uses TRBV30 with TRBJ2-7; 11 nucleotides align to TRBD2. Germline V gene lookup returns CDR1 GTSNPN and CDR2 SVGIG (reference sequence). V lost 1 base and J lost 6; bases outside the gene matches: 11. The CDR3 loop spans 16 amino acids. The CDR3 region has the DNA TGTGCCTGGAGTGGGGAACTAGCGGGAGAAGTCAGCGAGCAGTACTTC. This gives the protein CAWSGELAGEVSEQYF.

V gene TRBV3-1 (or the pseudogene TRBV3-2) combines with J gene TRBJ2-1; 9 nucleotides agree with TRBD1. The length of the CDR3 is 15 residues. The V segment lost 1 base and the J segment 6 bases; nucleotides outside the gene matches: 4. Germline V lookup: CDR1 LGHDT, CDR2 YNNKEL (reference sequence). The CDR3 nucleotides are TGTGCCAGCAGCCAAGGACAGGGGGGATTCAATGAGCAGTTCTTC. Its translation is CASSQGQGGFNEQFF.

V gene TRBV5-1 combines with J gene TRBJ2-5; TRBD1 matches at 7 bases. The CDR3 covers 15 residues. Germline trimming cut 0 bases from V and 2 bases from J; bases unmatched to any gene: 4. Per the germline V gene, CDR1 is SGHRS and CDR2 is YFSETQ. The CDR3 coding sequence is TGCGCCAGCAGCTTGGGGACAGGTCTTCAAGAGACCCAGTACTTC. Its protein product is CASSLGTGLQETQYF.

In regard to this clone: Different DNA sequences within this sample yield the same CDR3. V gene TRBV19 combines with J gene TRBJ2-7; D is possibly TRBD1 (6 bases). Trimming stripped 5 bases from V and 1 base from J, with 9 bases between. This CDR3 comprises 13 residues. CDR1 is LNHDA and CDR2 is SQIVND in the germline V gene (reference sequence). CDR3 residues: CASSEQGSYEQYF. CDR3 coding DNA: TGTGCCAGTAGTGAACAGGGATCCTACGAGCAGTACTTC.

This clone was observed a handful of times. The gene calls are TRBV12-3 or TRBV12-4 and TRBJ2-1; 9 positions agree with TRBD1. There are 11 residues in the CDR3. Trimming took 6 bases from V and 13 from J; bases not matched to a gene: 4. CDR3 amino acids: CASRGDRVQFF. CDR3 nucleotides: TGTGCCAGCAGGGGGGACAGGGTTCAGTTCTTC.

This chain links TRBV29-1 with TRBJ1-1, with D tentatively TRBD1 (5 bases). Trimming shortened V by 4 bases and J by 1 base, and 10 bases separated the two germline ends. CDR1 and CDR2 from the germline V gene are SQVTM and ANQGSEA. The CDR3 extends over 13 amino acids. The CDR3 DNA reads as TGCAGCGTTGCCACTCAGGGGAACACTGAAGCTTTCTTT. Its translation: CSVATQGNTEAFF.

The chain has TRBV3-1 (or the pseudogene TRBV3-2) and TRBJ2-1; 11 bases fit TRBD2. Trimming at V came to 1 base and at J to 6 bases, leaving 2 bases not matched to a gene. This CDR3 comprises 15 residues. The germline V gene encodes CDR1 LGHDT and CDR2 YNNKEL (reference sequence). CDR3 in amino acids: CASSQASGGLNEQFF. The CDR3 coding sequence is TGTGCCAGCAGCCAAGCTAGCGGGGGGCTCAATGAGCAGTTCTTC.